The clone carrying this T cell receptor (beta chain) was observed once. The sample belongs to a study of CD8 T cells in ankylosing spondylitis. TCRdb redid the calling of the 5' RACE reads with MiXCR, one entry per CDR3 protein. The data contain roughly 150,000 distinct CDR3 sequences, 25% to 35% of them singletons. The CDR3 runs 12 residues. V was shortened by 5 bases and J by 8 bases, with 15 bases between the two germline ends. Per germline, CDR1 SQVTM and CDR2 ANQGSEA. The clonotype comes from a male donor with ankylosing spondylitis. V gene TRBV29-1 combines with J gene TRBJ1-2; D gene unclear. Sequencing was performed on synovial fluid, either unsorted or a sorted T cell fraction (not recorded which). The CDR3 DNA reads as TGCAGCGTTCTGTGGGGATCTGGGGGCTACACCTTC. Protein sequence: CSVLWGSGGYTF.